What follows is one TCR beta chain and its context. Its antigen is currently unknown. The CDR3 end lies 3 residues beyond the end of the read and is filled in from the germline J gene. The method was immunoSEQ multiplex PCR; TCRdb's version includes in-frame clones alone and lacks a portion of them. Its table lists about 30,000 clones. CDR3 length: 13 amino acids. From germline, CDR1 is MDHEN and CDR2 SYDVKM. V gave up 5 bases and J gave up 2 bases, with 10 bases separating them. This sample is part of a study of T cells in women clearing cervical HPV infection. As for the study in general: Case blood drawn at lesion detection; control blood after infection cleared.

Study-wide results and caveats: Each sample's T-cell count was unknown, possibly confounding richness. It is unknown whether associations predate infection; no effector/memory or HPV-specific sorting.

The V gene is TRBV28, the J gene TRBJ2-7, with D possibly matching TRBD1 (5 bases). Material for sequencing was blood buffy coat. This receptor was obtained from a woman aged 18 to 75 with a cervical HPV16 infection that either progressed to CIN3+ or cleared (not recorded which). The sequenced part of the CDR3 DNA is TGTGCCAGCAGTCTACAGGTGGCCTACGAG. Translated: CASSLQVAYE. The full CDR3 is CASSLQVAYEQYF.